The clone carrying this T cell receptor (beta chain) has a count of ten or more. The antigen is not known. Template switching with 5'RACE generated the TCR cDNA and added a universal primer site and UMIs. Via MiXCR, TCRdb re-called the 5' RACE reads, giving one row per CDR3 protein. The sample consists of about 310,000 distinct CDR3 sequences, around 3.6% of them appearing once. This specimen comes from a study of T cells after yellow fever vaccination. Background on the study: SMART-Seq v4 Ultra Low Input handled preparation of low-cell-number fractions.

Regarding the study as a whole: Clonotype sharing between CD4 and CD8 compartments was small.

The V and J ends lost 6 bases and 1 base respectively, with 13 bases between them. The V gene's germline CDR1 is SGHRS and CDR2 YFSETQ. The CDR3 is 14 residues long. Sequences were derived from PBMCs, sampled on the day of the yellow fever booster vaccination. This sequence originates from a man aged 18 to 30 who received the YFV17D yellow fever vaccine. The chain links TRBV5-1 to TRBJ1-1; tentative D call: TRBD1 (5 bases). The CDR3 DNA reads TGCGCCAGCATACTGGACACGTCGAACACTGAAGCTTTCTTT. Protein sequence: CASILDTSNTEAFF.